The 15 T cell receptor beta chains reported below all come from one sample, sequenced in a study of blood T cell repertoires in COVID-19. The protocol was immunoSEQ multiplex PCR, while the TCRdb copy is restricted to in-frame clones and leaves out a portion. The sample contains 60,000 to 70,000 clones, around 86% of which appear only once. The sequenced sample consisted of peripheral blood. The receptors stem from an older woman with acute or convalescent COVID-19.

The V gene is TRBV19, the J gene TRBJ2-1, with 7 positions matching TRBD2. The CDR3 runs to 14 residues. The junction had 12 bases not matched to a gene; V was cut back by 6 bases and J by 10 bases. Germline assignment: CDR1 LNHDA and CDR2 SQIVND (reference sequence). CDR3 region: CASRLGGVGEEQFF. The DNA for the CDR3 is TGTGCCAGTAGATTGGGGGGGGTAGGGGAAGAGCAGTTCTTC.

The V and J genes are TRBV6-5 and TRBJ2-4; unclear D gene. Germline V CDR1 and CDR2: MNHEY, SVGAGI. Trimming removed 6 bases from V and 2 bases from J, with 14 bases in between. The CDR3 spans 15 residues. The CDR3 protein is CASRPAGATKNIQYF. The CDR3 DNA reads as TGTGCCAGCAGACCCGCCGGAGCGACCAAAAACATTCAGTACTTC.

The gene calls are TRBV9 and TRBJ1-6; D is perhaps TRBD1 (5 bases). V shed 3 bases and J shed 9 bases, with 13 bases lying between them. The CDR3 runs 14 residues. Germline V gives CDR1 SGDLS, CDR2 YYNGEE. CDR3: CASSGDSQTSPLHF. The DNA for the CDR3 is TGTGCCAGCAGCGGTGACAGCCAGACTTCACCCCTCCACTTT. Variable domain in full (rest from reference TRBV9 and TRBJ1-6): DSGVTQTPKHLITATGQRVTLRCSPRSGDLSVYWYQQSLDQGLQFLIQYYNGEERAKGNILERFSAQQFPDLHSELNLSSLELGDSALYFCASSGDSQTSPLHFGNGTRLTVT.

V is TRBV30 and J is TRBJ2-7, with a possible D match to TRBD1 (5 bases). The CDR3 has 16 residues. V was shortened by 4 bases and J by 2 bases, with 21 bases between the two germline ends. The germline gives CDR1 GTSNPN, CDR2 SVGIG (reference sequence). DNA of the CDR3: TGTGCCTGGAAAGACAGTACCGCCTCCCGGACCTACGAGCAGTACTTC. Protein: CAWKDSTASRTYEQYF.

This chain connects TRBV18 to TRBJ1-1; D call uncertain. Per the germline V gene, CDR1 is KGHSH and CDR2 is LQKENI. The CDR3 is 15 residues long. Between the trimmed V and J ends, which lost 3 bases and 1 base, there was a span of 12 bases. The CDR3 is CASSPVAGQNTEAFF. The DNA for the CDR3 is TGTGCCAGCTCACCCGTTGCAGGCCAGAACACTGAAGCTTTCTTT.

V usage is TRBV6-1 and J usage is TRBJ1-5; 11 positions match TRBD1. The CDR3 is 16 residues long. The germline V gene has CDR1 MNHNS and CDR2 SASEGT. J lost 7 bases, V lost 1 base, and 6 bases had no gene match. The CDR3 loop is CASSEEGQGVLQPQHF. The CDR3 DNA follows: TGTGCCAGCAGTGAAGAGGGACAGGGGGTGTTACAGCCCCAGCATTTT.

J is TRBJ2-5 and V is TRBV7-2; a weak D match, TRBD1 (5 bases). The CDR3 has 13 amino acids. V lost 2 bases, J lost 2 bases, and 6 bases lay in between. Germline V gives CDR1 SGHTA, CDR2 FQGNSA. This chain's CDR3 is CASSLWTQETQYF. CDR3 DNA: TGTGCCAGCAGCTTATGGACACAAGAGACCCAGTACTTC.

This sequence joins TRBV6-5 and TRBJ2-7; D remains unclear. In germline, CDR1 is MNHEY, CDR2 SVGAGI. This CDR3 has 12 residues. Trimming cost V 7 bases and J 3 bases, with 10 bases left between them. CDR3 loop: CASTGLLYEQYF. The CDR3, as DNA: TGTGCCAGCACTGGCCTCCTCTACGAGCAGTACTTC.

This chain joins TRBV6-5 and TRBJ1-4; D remains unclear. The germline CDR1 and CDR2 sequences are MNHEY and SVGAGI. The V and J ends lost 7 bases and 1 base respectively, with 10 bases between them. This CDR3 spans 14 amino acids. This CDR3 reads CASTSTRTNEKLFF. For the CDR3, the DNA is TGTGCCAGCACCTCCACAAGAACTAATGAAAAACTGTTTTTT.

This clone appeared once. This chain connects TRBV19 to TRBJ1-2; D remains ambiguous. This CDR3 has 14 residues. V lost 5 bases to trimming and J lost 0 bases, with 10 bases between them. In germline, CDR1 is LNHDA, CDR2 SQIVND (reference sequence). CDR3 nucleotide sequence: TGTGCCAGTAGTGTGGGCCCCACTAACTATGGCTACACCTTC. As protein: CASSVGPTNYGYTF.

V gene TRBV10-1 combines with J gene TRBJ1-4; D is perhaps TRBD1 (5 bases). V was trimmed by 0 bases and J by 7 bases, leaving 6 bases between them. Germline values: CDR1 WNHNN, CDR2 SYGVQD (reference sequence). CDR3 size: 13 residues. In nucleotides, the CDR3 is TGCGCCAGCAGTGAGTCGACAGTTGAAAAACTGTTTTTT. Translation: CASSESTVEKLFF.

The CDR3 loop is CASTLTLRDNEQFF. In DNA form, the CDR3 reads TGTGCCAGCACCTTAACCTTACGGGACAATGAGCAGTTCTTC. The chain is built from TRBV6-5 and TRBJ2-1; D gene ambiguous. Germline values: CDR1 MNHEY, CDR2 SVGAGI. Trimming stripped 7 bases from V and 5 bases from J, with 15 bases between. The CDR3 is 14 residues long.

The chain combines TRBV7-9 with TRBJ2-3; the match to TRBD2 covers 8 bases. In germline, CDR1 is SEHNR, CDR2 FQNEAQ (reference sequence). CDR3 length equals 15 residues. The junction had 10 bases not matched to a gene; V was cut back by 8 bases and J by 3 bases. CDR3 sequence reads: CASGWGSGGTDTQYF. The CDR3 bases are TGTGCCAGCGGCTGGGGAAGCGGGGGTACAGATACGCAGTATTTT.

The chain joins TRBV5-5 to TRBJ2-7; 7 nucleotides agree with TRBD1. Germline V lookup: CDR1 SGHKS, CDR2 YYEKEE (reference sequence). This CDR3 region has 15 residues. The trim removed 0 bases at V and 7 bases at J, leaving 10 bases unmatched. CDR3 in DNA: TGTGCCAGCAGCTTGGGCTACGGACAGGAACGGGAGCAGTACTTC. As protein: CASSLGYGQEREQYF.

The chain carries TRBV5-8 and TRBJ2-1; 10 nucleotides align to TRBD1. The CDR3 consists of 16 residues. Trimming removed 1 base from V and 3 bases from J; junction bases left unmatched: 4. Looked up from germline, CDR1 is SGHTS and CDR2 is YDEGEE. The CDR3 loop reads CASSLIGQGGYNEQFF. CDR3 DNA: TGTGCCAGCAGCTTGATTGGACAGGGGGGCTACAATGAGCAGTTCTTC.